Below, 26 T cell receptor beta chains from the same sample are listed, as sequenced in a study of blood T cell repertoires in COVID-19. Libraries were prepared by immunoSEQ multiplex PCR; TCRdb keeps only in-frame clonotypes and omits some of them. The repertoire holds roughly 230,000 clones, with about 85% as singletons. The sequenced sample was peripheral blood. Receptors were obtained from a man aged 35-49 years with acute or convalescent COVID-19.

The V call is TRBV28, the J call TRBJ1-1, with D unclear. The germline V gene has CDR1 MDHEN and CDR2 SYDVKM. This CDR3 is built from 12 residues. Between the trimmed V and J ends, which lost 7 bases and 0 bases, there was a span of 6 bases. CDR3 DNA: TGTGCCAGCACTACGATGAACACTGAAGCTTTCTTT. Amino acids: CASTTMNTEAFF. The complete variable domain, with remaining parts taken from reference TRBV28 and TRBJ1-1, reads DVKVTQSSRYLVKRTGEKVFLECVQDMDHENMFWYRQDPGLGLRLIYFSYDVKMKEKGDIPEGYSVSREKKERFSLILESASTNQTSMYLCASTTMNTEAFFGQGTRLTVV.

This chain joins TRBV27 and TRBJ1-1; tentatively, D is TRBD1 (5 bases). CDR3 size: 14 residues. Trimming pared 4 bases from V and 1 base from J, leaving 10 bases between. CDR1 is MNHEY, CDR2 SMNVEV, per germline (reference sequence). CDR3 nucleotide sequence: TGTGCCAGCAGTTCCTCCGGGGGGAACACTGAAGCTTTCTTT. This codes for CASSSSGGNTEAFF.

This rearrangement joins TRBV9 to TRBJ2-1; TRBD1 might be the D (5 bases). Germline V gene lookup returns CDR1 SGDLS and CDR2 YYNGEE. V dropped 0 bases and J dropped 0 bases, with 7 bases sitting between them. The CDR3 extends over 15 amino acids. The DNA of the CDR3 is TGTGCCAGCAGCGTAGGGACACCCTCCTACAATGAGCAGTTCTTC. Protein product: CASSVGTPSYNEQFF.

This clone was observed a single time. This chain connects TRBV7-9 to TRBJ1-2; 10 bases line up with TRBD1. The germline V gene encodes CDR1 SEHNR and CDR2 FQNEAQ (reference sequence). The CDR3 runs 15 residues. With V trimmed by 0 bases and J by 8 bases, 6 bases remained unmatched. The CDR3 DNA reads TGTGCCAGCAGCTTAGCTGGACAGGGGGTAGAAGGCTACACCTTC. Translating it yields CASSLAGQGVEGYTF.

The chain has TRBV20-1 and TRBJ2-3; possible D gene TRBD2, 5 bases. This CDR3 region has 11 residues. V lost 6 bases, J lost 5 bases, and 9 bases lay in between. The germline gives CDR1 DFQATT, CDR2 SNEGSKA (reference sequence). DNA for the CDR3: TGCAGTGCAAGCGGTATAGATACGCAGTATTTT. It is translated as CSASGIDTQYF.

J is TRBJ1-1 and V is TRBV30; 12 bases fit TRBD1. Trimming removed 5 bases from V and 5 bases from J; junction bases left unmatched: 12. CDR1 and CDR2 from the germline V gene are GTSNPN and SVGIG (reference sequence). This CDR3 contains 16 residues. The DNA of the CDR3 is TGTGCCTGGGGGCCCCGGGACAGGGGGCTTCGTACTGAAGCTTTCTTT. This sequence encodes CAWGPRDRGLRTEAFF. The entire variable domain, with the rest obtained from reference TRBV30 and TRBJ1-1, is as follows: SQTIHQWPATLVQPVGSPLSLECTVEGTSNPNLYWYRQAAGRGLQLLFYSVGIGQISSEVPQNLSASRPQDRQFILSSKKLLLSDSGFYLCAWGPRDRGLRTEAFFGQGTRLTVV.

The chain carries TRBV4-1 and TRBJ2-5; 10 nucleotides line up with TRBD1. Looked up from germline, CDR1 is MGHRA and CDR2 is YSYEKL. V lost 4 bases, J lost 2 bases, and 4 bases stayed unmatched. This CDR3 is 15 amino acids long. In DNA, the CDR3 is TGCGCCAGCAGCCGCCGACAGGGGGCGCAAGAGACCCAGTACTTC. It yields the protein CASSRRQGAQETQYF.

The chain uses TRBV7-3 and TRBJ1-1; tentatively, D is TRBD1 (5 bases). This CDR3 has 13 residues. CDR1 SGHTA and CDR2 FQGTGA come from the germline V gene. V was trimmed by 4 bases and J by 3 bases, leaving 9 bases between them. CDR3 coding DNA: TGTGCCAGCAGCTCAGCCAGGGACACTGAAGCTTTCTTT. Encoded protein: CASSSARDTEAFF. Looking up the rest from reference TRBV7-3 and TRBJ1-1 gives the full variable domain: GAGVSQTPSNKVTEKGKYVELRCDPISGHTALYWYRQSLGQGPEFLIYFQGTGAADDSGLPNDRFFAVRPEGSVSTLKIQRTERGDSAVYLCASSSARDTEAFFGQGTRLTVV.

This clone has only one observation. The rearrangement links TRBV5-1 to TRBJ1-2; D is perhaps TRBD1 (5 bases). The germline V and J ends were trimmed by 3 bases and 8 bases, with 20 bases remaining between them. Germline values: CDR1 SGHRS, CDR2 YFSETQ. This CDR3 is 15 amino acids long. CDR3 nucleotide sequence: TGCGCCAGCAGCTCGCTGGTGGGGGGTTCGGGCGGCTACACCTTC. Amino acid sequence: CASSSLVGGSGGYTF. Together with reference TRBV5-1 and TRBJ1-2, the CDR3 gives the full variable domain: KAGVTQTPRYLIKTRGQQVTLSCSPISGHRSVSWYQQTPGQGLQFLFEYFSETQRNKGNFPGRFSGRQFSNSRSEMNVSTLELGDSALYLCASSSLVGGSGGYTFGSGTRLTVV.

The CDR3 loop is CASSIDGQRNQPQHF. The CDR3, as DNA: TGTGCCAGTAGTATAGATGGACAGAGAAATCAGCCCCAGCATTTT. The chain employs TRBV19 and TRBJ1-5; D might be TRBD1 (6 bases). CDR1 is LNHDA and CDR2 is SQIVND in the germline V gene (reference sequence). Trimming stripped 0 bases from V and 4 bases from J, with 10 bases between. The CDR3 sequence is 15 residues long.

The chain is built from TRBV15 and TRBJ2-5, with 7 bases matching TRBD2. Germline V lookup: CDR1 LNHNV, CDR2 YYDKDF (reference sequence). This CDR3 is 17 amino acids long. V shed 3 bases, J shed 4 bases, and the junction held 14 bases outside the gene matches. The chain's CDR3 is CATSRVRWAGVRETQYF. The CDR3 DNA follows: TGTGCCACCAGCAGGGTTAGATGGGCGGGGGTACGAGAGACCCAGTACTTC.

The chain's CDR3 is CASSSTRETQYF. Written as DNA, the CDR3 is TGTGCCAGCAGCTCTACTAGGGAGACCCAGTACTTC. The V and J genes are TRBV7-2 and TRBJ2-5, with D possibly being TRBD2 (5 bases). The V end was cut by 4 bases, the J end by 5 bases, with 8 bases between. CDR1 and CDR2 (germline): SGHTA, FQGNSA. The CDR3 runs 12 residues.

This rearrangement joins TRBV28 to TRBJ1-5; maybe TRBD1 (6 bases). Germline V gives CDR1 MDHEN, CDR2 SYDVKM. Trimming removed 5 bases at V and 5 bases at J, with 13 bases between. This CDR3 has 14 residues. CDR3 in amino acids: CASSRGGTHQPQHF. CDR3 nucleotides: TGTGCCAGCAGTAGGGGGGGGACCCATCAGCCCCAGCATTTT.

This rearrangement joins TRBV2 to TRBJ1-2; weak D call: TRBD1 (6 bases). Germline V gives CDR1 SNHLY, CDR2 FYNNEI. This CDR3 has 16 amino acids. V lost 5 bases, J lost 2 bases, and 18 bases lay in between. The CDR3 coding sequence is TGTGCCAGCAGTTCCGGACAGACCACTAGGAACTATGGCTACACCTTC. Translation gives CASSSGQTTRNYGYTF. The variable domain in full, with the rest retrieved from reference TRBV2 and TRBJ1-2, is EPEVTQTPSHQVTQMGQEVILRCVPISNHLYFYWYRQILGQKVEFLVSFYNNEISEKSEIFDDQFSVERPDGSNFTLKIRSTKLEDSAMYFCASSSGQTTRNYGYTFGSGTRLTVV.

V is TRBV30 and J is TRBJ2-4; D might be TRBD1 (6 bases). Germline lookup yields CDR1 GTSNPN and CDR2 SVGIG (reference sequence). CDR3 size: 14 residues. V was pared by 2 bases and J by 0 bases, with 8 bases between. The CDR3 is CAWSTGRAKNIQYF. CDR3 in DNA: TGTGCCTGGAGTACAGGGAGAGCCAAAAACATTCAGTACTTC.

The chain uses TRBV30 and TRBJ2-2; 10 positions match TRBD1. Trimming cost V 5 bases and J 3 bases; bases outside gene matches: 6. The CDR3 has 15 amino acids. The germline V gene has CDR1 GTSNPN and CDR2 SVGIG (reference sequence). DNA for the CDR3: TGTGCCTGGGAAGCTGGGACAGGGGACACCGGGGAGCTGTTTTTT. Amino acids: CAWEAGTGDTGELFF.

This sequence joins TRBV30 and TRBJ1-2; D is possibly TRBD1 (5 bases). Per the germline V gene, CDR1 is GTSNPN and CDR2 is SVGIG (reference sequence). CDR3 size: 13 residues. V shed 3 bases and J shed 4 bases, with 12 bases lying between them. In DNA, the CDR3 is TGTGCCTGGAGGGCCCCAGGGCTCTATGGCTACACCTTC. Amino acids: CAWRAPGLYGYTF.

V is TRBV4-2 and J is TRBJ2-3, with a weak D call TRBD2 (5 bases). V was clipped by 1 base and J by 0 bases, with 8 bases between them. Germline assignment: CDR1 LGHNA and CDR2 YNFKEQ. This CDR3 spans 15 amino acids. CDR3 loop: CASSQAGISTDTQYF. Here the CDR3 DNA reads TGTGCCAGCAGCCAAGCCGGGATAAGCACAGATACGCAGTATTTT.

The rearrangement uses TRBV6-1 and TRBJ1-4; TRBD1 is a possible D gene (6 bases). V shed 1 base and J shed 4 bases, with 10 bases lying between them. This CDR3 spans 15 amino acids. CDR1 is MNHNS and CDR2 is SASEGT in the germline V gene. As DNA, the CDR3 is TGTGCCAGCAGTGAAGATCCAGGGGTTAATGAAAAACTGTTTTTT. It codes for CASSEDPGVNEKLFF.

This chain connects TRBV2 to TRBJ1-1; 7 bases line up with TRBD1. V gave up 6 bases and J gave up 3 bases; unmatched junction bases: 7. CDR1 is SNHLY and CDR2 is FYNNEI in the germline V gene. There are 14 residues in the CDR3. As DNA, the CDR3 is TGTGCCAGCAGCACCCGAGGGGGCTACACTGAAGCTTTCTTT. Protein: CASSTRGGYTEAFF.

Note on this clone: The same CDR3 can be traced to other DNA sequences in this sample. CDR3 bases: TGCAGCGTTCGGGACAGGCAGAACACTGAAGCTTTCTTT. As protein: CSVRDRQNTEAFF. The rearrangement joins TRBV29-1 to TRBJ1-1; the match to TRBD1 covers 8 bases. Trimming cost V 5 bases and J 1 base; bases outside gene matches: 3. The CDR3 extends over 13 amino acids. The germline gives CDR1 SQVTM, CDR2 ANQGSEA. Full variable domain (remainder filled in from reference TRBV29-1 and TRBJ1-1): SAVISQKPSRDICQRGTSLTIQCQVDSQVTMMFWYRQQPGQSLTLIATANQGSEATYESGFVIDKFPISRPNLTFSTLTVSNMSPEDSSIYLCSVRDRQNTEAFFGQGTRLTVV.

This chain joins TRBV5-6 and TRBJ2-1; possibly TRBD1 for D (6 bases). The CDR3 sequence is 15 residues long. V was cut by 0 bases and J by 8 bases, with 15 bases left in between. Germline values: CDR1 SGHDT, CDR2 YYEEEE. The CDR3 DNA sequence: TGTGCCAGCAGCTTGGCCCAGGGGCTCGGCGATGAGCAGTTCTTC. Amino acid sequence: CASSLAQGLGDEQFF.

The J gene is TRBJ1-6, the V gene TRBV9; maybe TRBD1 (5 bases). V was clipped by 0 bases and J by 10 bases, with 14 bases between them. There are 15 residues in the CDR3. CDR1 is SGDLS and CDR2 is YYNGEE in the germline V gene. The DNA for the CDR3 is TGTGCCAGCAGCGTAGGGGGCAGCCTGGGGTCACCCCTCCACTTT. Its translation: CASSVGGSLGSPLHF.

This chain uses TRBV29-1 with TRBJ1-5, with no clear D. Trimming pared 4 bases from V and 2 bases from J, leaving 9 bases between. CDR3 length equals 13 residues. CDR1 and CDR2 (germline): SQVTM, ANQGSEA. The DNA of the CDR3 is TGCAGCGTTGCCGATGAGGGCAATCAGCCCCAGCATTTT. This encodes CSVADEGNQPQHF.

The gene calls are TRBV7-8 and TRBJ2-7; D possibly corresponds to TRBD1 (7 bases). V was trimmed by 1 base and J by 2 bases, leaving 12 bases between them. Germline V gives CDR1 SGHVS, CDR2 FQNEAQ. This CDR3 spans 15 amino acids. The CDR3 DNA is TGTGCCAGCAGCTTAGGTTCAGGGGGGACCTACGAGCAGTACTTC. It codes for CASSLGSGGTYEQYF.

The V and J genes are TRBV9 and TRBJ1-2; 8 bases agree with TRBD1. Germline V lookup: CDR1 SGDLS, CDR2 YYNGEE. This CDR3 has 14 residues. V was pared by 3 bases and J by 3 bases, with 4 bases of the junction left unmatched. Here the CDR3 DNA reads TGTGCCAGCAGCGCAGGGGGCTCTGACTATGGCTACACCTTC. Its translation is CASSAGGSDYGYTF.